The present T cell receptor (beta chain) was sequenced within a study of cytomegalovirus exposure and HLA in healthy donors (dated by TCRdb to the late 2010s). For the study in its entirety: An earlier analysis of approximately 640 of the donors reported 250 to 300 Gb of sequence data and 100 million to 130 million unique TCR beta sequences from some 180 million T cells. An early release that covered roughly 600 HLA-typed donors contained around 300 gigabases of sequencing data and tens of millions of unique TCR sequences. Donor age, sex, ethnicity and CMV serostatus were collected together with the repertoire data. Genome-wide SNP genotypes for about 60% of the roughly 700 donors were used in a later genetic analysis, which treated that subset as a discovery cohort. Rather than drawing on any new phenotypic data, the later analysis identified candidate immune exposures from TCR beta sequences and the way those sequences occurred across donors. Across 398 genotyped donors of the cohort, an average of about 200,000 unique TCR beta nucleotide sequences per donor were sequenced, and roughly a sixth of those sequences were non-productive. An earlier analysis of several hundred of the donors applied high-throughput TCR beta sequencing to assess whether each TCR beta V gene segment acted as functional or pseudogenic. HLA typing covered class I and class II loci at four-digit resolution. The genetic ancestry cluster associated with self-reported Caucasian donors included 81% of the roughly 390 genotyped donors. A later analysis re-analyzed previously published TCR beta repertoires from 600 to 850 donors and added high-resolution HLA genotyping to study TCR occurrence patterns. Roughly 5 DR-DQ haplotypes were handled as single units for association and clustering, since linkage in the cohort was strong. The study aimed to test whether signatures of past pathogen exposure could be identified by cataloging public T cell receptors. The study profiled the T cell repertoires of hundreds of subjects by immunosequencing and related them to cytomegalovirus serostatus. To predict cytomegalovirus infection status, the study combined high-throughput TCR immunosequencing, statistical association of individual TCRs with disease status, and machine learning. Along with the approximately 600-subject first cohort, a separate validation cohort of over a hundred different subjects was used. The number of typed donors differed by locus: roughly 629-640 for A, B, C, DRB1 and DQB1; approximately 520 for DQA1; roughly 600 for DPA1; and roughly 470 for DPB1. All discovery cohort repertoires had been generated on a single sequencing platform. Summary of the overall study and its limitations: While some public TCRs were present in many individuals, most TCR sequences turned up only very rarely across donors. In a later analysis, HLA-associated TCR beta chains were found to be more clonally expanded and to have lower generation probabilities than equally common non-associated chains. In an earlier analysis of over 550 of the donors, most TCR beta V segments were observed in productive rearrangements about 87% or about 30% of the time, broadly matching IMGT annotations. A later analysis found that TCR association rates varied across HLA loci, with DRB1 alleles showing the most associated TCRs and HLA-C alleles the fewest. Roughly uniform sequencing depth across donors was assumed in presence/absence analyses, although this assumption may not hold. In a later analysis, several top co-occurrence clusters were reported to appear linked to parvovirus B19, influenza, CMV and Epstein-Barr virus. CMV serostatus was the only immune exposure information available for the cohort. It was suggested by the authors that the approach could potentially be generalized to other disease states and immunological phenotypes. In the study, 150 to 200 TCR beta chains were listed as associated with cytomegalovirus. V-gene and J-gene trimming of TCR beta chains was associated with a missense DCLRE1C variant in a later genetic analysis, and the association was replicated in an independent cohort. The cohort was sequenced for TCR beta chains only, and without alpha or paired-chain data the features that could be detected were limited. When HLA alleles, especially DR and DQ, strongly co-occurred, attributing TCR associations to individual alleles was difficult. A further reported finding was that TCR beta sequences accurately predicted the HLA-A and HLA-B alleles for most subjects in the first cohort. A later genetic analysis reported fewer N-insertions in productive TCRs among donors in an Asian-associated ancestry cluster than the approximately 700-donor mean. Specific HLA alleles were associated with 15,000 to 20,000 TCR beta sequences at a false discovery rate of 0.05 in a later analysis. Linkage disequilibrium might explain the correlated functional status among segregating V segments, but an unknown experimental factor could not be excluded. The classifier was reported to diagnose cytomegalovirus status with high specificity and sensitivity in both the original cohort and the validation cohort. Some IMGT-functional V segments, including TRBV6-2 and TRBV6-3, could not be distinguished by the 87-base-pair reads and were therefore excluded. Three of the identified cytomegalovirus-associated TCR beta chains were confirmed in vitro to be specific for cytomegalovirus antigens. HLA typing was unavailable for some donors at each locus, so association tests used only the typed subset. In a later analysis, most CMV-associated TCR beta chains were found to appear HLA-restricted, with HLA associations seemingly driven largely by CMV exposure. A cluster of highly shared sequence variants was judged likely to represent a technical artifact of the sequencing pipeline. Approximately 18 rarely observed V segments, including chromosome 9 orphons, were excluded from the earlier analysis of some 590 of the donors because counts were too low.

Regarding this clone: No cognate antigen has been identified for it. The record has no base qualities; no much larger clone is one base away.

The cohort consisted of approximately 670 healthy bone marrow donors. All cohort members were sampled while nominally healthy, although unrecorded immune exposures were likely present. The donor was CMV seronegative and belonged to the group of approximately 320 seronegative cohort members. A peripheral blood sample was provided by each donor, and peripheral blood mononuclear cells were used for TCR beta sequencing. The Qiagen DNeasy Blood Extraction Kit was used to extract genomic DNA from the blood cell samples. Per the germline V gene, SGDLS is the CDR1 and YYNGEE is the CDR2. The CDR3 covers 15 residues, taking in both the cysteine and the phenylalanine. This entry keeps only the CDR3 DNA: 45 bases, framed from base 1. The V end loses 3 bases and the J end loses 4 bases, and a stretch of 14 bases separates them. Library preparation employed the immunoSEQ multiplex PCR assay. A mixture of 60 forward primers for TCR Vbeta segments and 13 reverse primers for TCR Jbeta segments was used in the multiplex PCR. The CDR3 region of rearranged TCR beta genes was amplified from genomic DNA by a multiplex PCR assay. Amplified TCR beta libraries were sequenced as 87-base-pair reads on the Illumina HiSeq System. The source study handled its data this way. A later analysis counted approximately 84 million unique TCR beta chains across the 600 to 850 repertoires, and 9.5 million to 11 million of these chains were shared by at least two donors. Raw reads were error-corrected and collapsed into unique sequences by a nearest-neighbor algorithm in which closely related sequences were merged to remove PCR and sequencing errors. To assign V, D and J gene segments, CDR3 sequences were aligned to IMGT reference sequences. For a sequence to be retained, a match of at least six nucleotides was required to both a V gene segment and a J gene segment. Rearrangements were classified as productive when the CDR3 lacked stop codons and remained in frame with V and J, and all other rearrangements were classified as non-productive. CDR3 was defined according to IMGT convention as the region running from the second conserved V-encoded cysteine to the conserved J-encoded phenylalanine. The earlier analysis of about 610 of the donors excluded sequences that lacked an unambiguous match to a single V gene segment. An earlier analysis of almost 600 of the donors classified V segments as functional when productive rearrangements were above 56.7% and as segregating when the standard deviation between donors was above 5%. To diagnose cytomegalovirus status from the catalog of TCR beta chain sequences, a statistical classification framework was built. In a later analysis, V and J genes were assigned by comparing TCR nucleotide sequences against IMGT/GENE-DB human TR gene sequences. A later analysis assigned CDR3 sequences and most-parsimonious VDJ recombination scenarios with the TCRdist pipeline. In a later analysis, each TCR beta chain was defined by its CDR3 amino acid sequence together with its V-gene family, and reads without a unique V-gene family were excluded. In a later analysis, 450 to 600 highly shared, low-generation-probability nucleotide sequences were removed to address suspected cross-contamination and a sequencing artifact. In a later analysis, a clonal expansion index was calculated for each public chain from normalized within-repertoire ranks of inferred template counts. In a later analysis, generation probabilities were computed using a VDJ recombination model fitted to out-of-frame rearrangements, and the results were checked against IGoR. Hypergeometric tests were used in a later analysis to score TCR-TCR, TCR-HLA and TCR-CMV co-occurrence, with a repertoire-size bias correction applied to the TCR pairs. A later analysis estimated false discovery rates by permuting HLA or CMV assignments 20 times. In a later analysis, co-occurring TCRs were grouped using DBSCAN, with TCRdist sequence similarity added in when clustering inside HLA-allele-positive subsets. For co-occurrence clustering, repertoires with fewer than 30,000 or more than 120,000 public chains were excluded, along with roughly 5 repertoires with anomalous nucleotide sharing. TCRdb stores this immuneACCESS table with in-frame sequences only. Part of the clones is absent; in the studies checked, under half of the shortfall reflects unresolved V genes, and no reason is known for the rest. For V, J and clone size, that table is used; D and trimming come from the DNA. The table for this sample lists about 88,000 clones; around 80% of them were counted only once. Of the sample, 2.5% to 3% is held by the ten largest clones.

This TCR came from a man younger than 40 in good health and CMV-seronegative. Recombination joined TRBV9 with TRBJ1-3; TRBD1 could be the D gene, as 5 bases match. Sequenced sample: PBMCs. The nucleotide sequence is TGTGCCAGCAGCGACGGGGGTCTAACCGGAAACACCATATATTTT. Its translation is CASSDGGLTGNTIYF.